A selection of T cell receptor beta chains follows, all from one sample in a study of shared clonotypes between healthy human individuals. The data were produced by immunoSEQ multiplex PCR, yet TCRdb's version contains in-frame clones alone and is incomplete. Here the sample spans roughly 2.4 million clones, 90% to 97% being singletons. The sequencing sample was made of naive CD4+ T cells sorted from blood. These TCRs come from a man between 18 and 35 years old in good health. The conserved cysteine and the conserved F or W are not part of the CDR3 here. A D gene is named only where the DNA matches it firmly.

v_gene: TRBV6-1
j_gene: TRBJ2-7
d_gene: -
CDR3aa: ASRGLSSYEQY

v_gene: TRBV5-4
j_gene: TRBJ2-7
d_gene: -
CDR3aa: ASSLSSGTSYEQY

v_gene: TRBV6-6
j_gene: TRBJ2-2
d_gene: -
CDR3aa: ASNTGSGELF

v_gene: TRBV5-4
j_gene: TRBJ2-5
d_gene: -
CDR3aa: ASSLDGRPGSETQY

v_gene: TRBV11-3
j_gene: TRBJ2-5
d_gene: -
CDR3aa: ASSPQGGKGETQY

v_gene: TRBV5-6
j_gene: TRBJ2-5
d_gene: -
CDR3aa: ASSRLGGNNQETQY

v_gene: TRBV10-3
j_gene: TRBJ1-1
d_gene: TRBD1
CDR3aa: AISGTGGEVNTEAF

v_gene: TRBV7-8
j_gene: TRBJ2-3
d_gene: -
CDR3aa: ASSLLSQRPTDTQY

v_gene: TRBV18
j_gene: TRBJ2-7
d_gene: -
CDR3aa: ASSPNRGGGYEQY

v_gene: TRBV18
j_gene: TRBJ2-2
d_gene: -
CDR3aa: ASTTETGELF

v_gene: TRBV6-5
j_gene: TRBJ1-6
d_gene: TRBD1
CDR3aa: ASSLDRDRALH

v_gene: TRBV5-4
j_gene: TRBJ2-7
d_gene: -
CDR3aa: ASSLGGLAAYEQY

v_gene: TRBV5-8
j_gene: TRBJ1-1
d_gene: TRBD1
CDR3aa: ASSTGTGGGNTEAF

v_gene: TRBV19
j_gene: TRBJ1-2
d_gene: -
CDR3aa: ASSMWADYGYT

v_gene: TRBV6-1
j_gene: TRBJ1-5
d_gene: -
CDR3aa: ASTYIEVVGQPQH

v_gene: TRBV7-2
j_gene: TRBJ1-3
d_gene: -
CDR3aa: ASSPRRVYSGNTIY

v_gene: TRBV7-3
j_gene: TRBJ2-7
d_gene: -
CDR3aa: ASSVEGGVSYEQY

v_gene: TRBV10-3
j_gene: TRBJ2-7
d_gene: -
CDR3aa: AISQAPLSYEQY

v_gene: TRBV30
j_gene: TRBJ2-7
d_gene: -
CDR3aa: AWSSFDEQY

v_gene: TRBV5-4
j_gene: TRBJ1-2
d_gene: -
CDR3aa: ASSLETGVNYGYT

v_gene: TRBV7-2
j_gene: TRBJ2-7
d_gene: TRBD2
CDR3aa: ASSMGLAGLGEQY

v_gene: TRBV11-2
j_gene: TRBJ1-1
d_gene: -
CDR3aa: ASSLMGTLNTEAF

v_gene: TRBV18
j_gene: TRBJ2-3
d_gene: -
CDR3aa: ASSPRIGAGGTDTQY

v_gene: TRBV6-6
j_gene: TRBJ1-2
d_gene: -
CDR3aa: ASSYRTDYGYT

v_gene: TRBV7-9
j_gene: TRBJ2-6
d_gene: -
CDR3aa: ASSLGLHSSGANVLT

v_gene: TRBV5-1
j_gene: TRBJ1-2
d_gene: -
CDR3aa: ASSLERSGAFEYGYT

v_gene: TRBV5-4
j_gene: TRBJ1-2
d_gene: -
CDR3aa: ASSPPGAQ

v_gene: TRBV27
j_gene: TRBJ1-6
d_gene: TRBD1
CDR3aa: ASSYPSGQGALRQNSPLH

v_gene: TRBV5-1
j_gene: TRBJ1-1
d_gene: -
CDR3aa: ASSPVGNTEAF

v_gene: TRBV9
j_gene: TRBJ2-3
d_gene: -
CDR3aa: ASSVGPSTDTQY

v_gene: TRBV25-1
j_gene: TRBJ2-7
d_gene: TRBD1
CDR3aa: ASSKGQGADEQY

v_gene: TRBV7-2
j_gene: TRBJ1-2
d_gene: -
CDR3aa: ASSFGGQNYGYT

v_gene: TRBV5-4
j_gene: TRBJ2-1
d_gene: -
CDR3aa: ASSFPATGEQF

v_gene: TRBV7-2
j_gene: TRBJ1-2
d_gene: -
CDR3aa: ASSFSGYGYT

v_gene: TRBV6-6
j_gene: TRBJ1-6
d_gene: -
CDR3aa: ASSYSTVGLNSPLH

v_gene: TRBV18
j_gene: TRBJ2-4
d_gene: -
CDR3aa: ASSPEGWNIQY

v_gene: TRBV6-5
j_gene: TRBJ2-6
d_gene: -
CDR3aa: ASSRQSSGANVLT

v_gene: TRBV9
j_gene: TRBJ2-2
d_gene: TRBD1
CDR3aa: ASSVGQGFNTGELF

v_gene: TRBV7-8
j_gene: TRBJ1-5
d_gene: -
CDR3aa: ASSSPTGNQPQH

v_gene: TRBV9
j_gene: TRBJ2-5
d_gene: -
CDR3aa: ASSVRDRRSETQY

v_gene: TRBV29-1
j_gene: TRBJ2-5
d_gene: TRBD2
CDR3aa: SVERLAGPAAAQY

v_gene: TRBV2
j_gene: TRBJ2-4
d_gene: -
CDR3aa: ASRDRSSLAKNIQY

v_gene: TRBV7-6
j_gene: TRBJ1-1
d_gene: -
CDR3aa: ASSLFPTAVGGFTEAF

v_gene: TRBV30
j_gene: TRBJ1-2
d_gene: -
CDR3aa: AWSGGPYGYT

v_gene: TRBV18
j_gene: TRBJ1-5
d_gene: -
CDR3aa: ASSPGQSNQPQH

v_gene: TRBV5-6
j_gene: TRBJ2-5
d_gene: -
CDR3aa: ASSLVLETQY

v_gene: TRBV19
j_gene: TRBJ2-2
d_gene: -
CDR3aa: ASSMRGNTGELF

v_gene: TRBV18
j_gene: TRBJ1-2
d_gene: TRBD1
CDR3aa: ASSPQTGADYGYT

v_gene: TRBV2
j_gene: TRBJ1-2
d_gene: -
CDR3aa: ASGGNDYGYT

v_gene: TRBV28
j_gene: TRBJ2-3
d_gene: -
CDR3aa: ASSLHSVDTQY

v_gene: TRBV6-5
j_gene: TRBJ1-2
d_gene: -
CDR3aa: ASSYADNYGYT

v_gene: TRBV25-1
j_gene: TRBJ2-1
d_gene: -
CDR3aa: ASSEYDSGNEQF

v_gene: TRBV27
j_gene: TRBJ2-3
d_gene: TRBD1
CDR3aa: ASSLYTGGRTDTQY

v_gene: TRBV6-1
j_gene: TRBJ1-4
d_gene: -
CDR3aa: ASSPRDLNEKLF

v_gene: TRBV9
j_gene: TRBJ2-2
d_gene: TRBD2
CDR3aa: ASSREDRSNTGELF

v_gene: TRBV25-1
j_gene: TRBJ2-5
d_gene: TRBD1
CDR3aa: ASSSAGGQGETQY

v_gene: TRBV2
j_gene: TRBJ1-5
d_gene: -
CDR3aa: ASSERMAGIQPQH